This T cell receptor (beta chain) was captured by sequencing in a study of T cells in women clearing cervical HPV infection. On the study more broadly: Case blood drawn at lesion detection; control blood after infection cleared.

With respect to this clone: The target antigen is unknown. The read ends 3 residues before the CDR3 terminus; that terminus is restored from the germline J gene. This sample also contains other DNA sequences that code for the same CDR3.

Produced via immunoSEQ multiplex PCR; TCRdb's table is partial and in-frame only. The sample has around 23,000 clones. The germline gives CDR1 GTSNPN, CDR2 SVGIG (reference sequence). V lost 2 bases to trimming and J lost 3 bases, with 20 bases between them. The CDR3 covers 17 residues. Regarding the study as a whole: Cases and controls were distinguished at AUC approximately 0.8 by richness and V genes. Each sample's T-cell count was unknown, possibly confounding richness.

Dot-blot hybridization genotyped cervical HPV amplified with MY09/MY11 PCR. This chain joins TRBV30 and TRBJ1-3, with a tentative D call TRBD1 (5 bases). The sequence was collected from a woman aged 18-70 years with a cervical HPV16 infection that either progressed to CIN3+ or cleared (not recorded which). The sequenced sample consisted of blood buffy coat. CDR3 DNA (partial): TGTGCCTGGAGTACCCCTACGGGACTGCCGGGTGGAAACACC. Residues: CAWSTPTGLPGGNT. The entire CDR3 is CAWSTPTGLPGGNTIYF.